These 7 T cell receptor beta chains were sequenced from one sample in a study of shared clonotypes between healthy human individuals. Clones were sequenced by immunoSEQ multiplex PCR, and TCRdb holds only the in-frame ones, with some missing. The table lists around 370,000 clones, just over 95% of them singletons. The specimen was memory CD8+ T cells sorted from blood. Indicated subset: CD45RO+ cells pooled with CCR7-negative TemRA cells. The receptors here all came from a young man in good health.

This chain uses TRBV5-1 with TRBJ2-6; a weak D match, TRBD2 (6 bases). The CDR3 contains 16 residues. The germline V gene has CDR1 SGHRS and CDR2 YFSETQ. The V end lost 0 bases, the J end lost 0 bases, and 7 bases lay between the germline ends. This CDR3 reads CASSLGSGSGANVLTF. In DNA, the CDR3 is TGCGCCAGCAGCTTGGGTAGCGGCTCTGGGGCCAACGTCCTGACTTTC.

The CDR3 region is CASSVTGYQETQYF. The DNA for the CDR3 is TGTGCCAGCAGTGTAACAGGCTACCAAGAGACCCAGTACTTC. This sequence joins TRBV2 and TRBJ2-5, with D possibly being TRBD1 (5 bases). With 4 bases removed from V and 0 bases from J, the gap between germline ends came to 9 bases. The CDR3 runs to 14 residues. CDR1 and CDR2 from the germline V gene are SNHLY and FYNNEI. Full variable domain (outside the CDR3, taken from reference TRBV2 and TRBJ2-5): EPEVTQTPSHQVTQMGQEVILRCVPISNHLYFYWYRQILGQKVEFLVSFYNNEISEKSEIFDDQFSVERPDGSNFTLKIRSTKLEDSAMYFCASSVTGYQETQYFGPGTRLLVL.

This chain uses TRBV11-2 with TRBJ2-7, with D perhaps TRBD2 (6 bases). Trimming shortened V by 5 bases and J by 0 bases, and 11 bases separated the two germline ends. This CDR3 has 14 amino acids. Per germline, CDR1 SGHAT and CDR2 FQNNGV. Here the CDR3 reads CASSPASASYEQYF. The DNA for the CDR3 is TGTGCCAGCAGCCCCGCTAGCGCCTCCTACGAGCAGTACTTC.

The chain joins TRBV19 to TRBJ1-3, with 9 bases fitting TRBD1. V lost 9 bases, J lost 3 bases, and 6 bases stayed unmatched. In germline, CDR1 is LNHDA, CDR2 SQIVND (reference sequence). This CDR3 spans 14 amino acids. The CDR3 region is CASGRTGVGNTIYF. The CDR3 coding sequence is TGTGCCAGCGGAAGGACAGGGGTTGGAAACACCATATATTTT.

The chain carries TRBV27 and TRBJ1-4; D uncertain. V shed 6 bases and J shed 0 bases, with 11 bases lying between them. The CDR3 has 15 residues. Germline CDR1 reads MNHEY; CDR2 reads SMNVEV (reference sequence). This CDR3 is CASSVLPSTNEKLFF. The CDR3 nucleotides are TGTGCCAGCAGCGTTCTACCCTCAACTAATGAAAAACTGTTTTTT.

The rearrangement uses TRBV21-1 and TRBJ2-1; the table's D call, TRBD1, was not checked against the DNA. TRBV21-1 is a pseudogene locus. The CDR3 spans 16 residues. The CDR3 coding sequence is TGTGCCAGCAGCTACCCCGGGACAACGACCTACAATGAGCAGTTCTTC. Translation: CASSYPGTTTYNEQFF.

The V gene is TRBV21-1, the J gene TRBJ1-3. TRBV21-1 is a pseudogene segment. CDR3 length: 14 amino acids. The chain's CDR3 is CASSKVEGGNTIYF. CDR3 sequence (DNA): TGTGCCAGCAGCAAAGTTGAGGGAGGAAACACCATATATTTT.